This T cell receptor (beta chain) was observed in a study of early T cells in non-severe SARS-CoV-2 infection. In the study overall: Sequencing targeted bulk RNA from unsorted whole blood, leaving chains unpaired.

Notes on the study in general: VDJdb-based annotation leaned toward anti-spike CD8 responses and missed private and CD4 specificities.

V was shortened by 2 bases and J by 7 bases, with 10 bases between the two germline ends. The germline CDR1 and CDR2 sequences are SGHRS and YFSETQ. The CDR3 covers 13 residues. This clonotype turned up a few times. Its matching antigen is unknown. Individual cDNA molecules received unique molecular identifiers during library preparation. TCRdb redid the calling of the 5' RACE reads with MiXCR, one entry per CDR3 protein. The sample yields 65,000 to 75,000 distinct CDR3 sequences, about 12% seen once. The clonotype comes from an adult who was a healthcare worker with PCR-confirmed SARS-CoV-2 infection or an uninfected control (not recorded which). Input material: whole blood. This chain joins TRBV5-1 and TRBJ1-5; tentatively, D is TRBD1 (5 bases). The CDR3, as DNA: TGCGCCAGCAGCTTTCTGGGGGGGCAGCCCCAGCATTTT. Protein: CASSFLGGQPQHF.